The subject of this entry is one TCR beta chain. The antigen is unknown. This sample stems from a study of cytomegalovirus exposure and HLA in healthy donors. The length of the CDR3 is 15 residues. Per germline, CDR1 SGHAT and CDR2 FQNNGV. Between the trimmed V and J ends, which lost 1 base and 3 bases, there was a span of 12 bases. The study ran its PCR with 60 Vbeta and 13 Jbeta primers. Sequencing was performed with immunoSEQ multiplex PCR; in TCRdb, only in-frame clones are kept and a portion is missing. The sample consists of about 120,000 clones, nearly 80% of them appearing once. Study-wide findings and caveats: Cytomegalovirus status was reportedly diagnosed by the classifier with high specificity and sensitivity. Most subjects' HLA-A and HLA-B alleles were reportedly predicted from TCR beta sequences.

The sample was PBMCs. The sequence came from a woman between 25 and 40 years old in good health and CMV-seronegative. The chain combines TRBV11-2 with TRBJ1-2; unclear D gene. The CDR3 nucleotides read TGTGCCAGCAGCTTAGTCGTGGGGAGCTACTATGGCTACACCTTC. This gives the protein CASSLVVGSYYGYTF. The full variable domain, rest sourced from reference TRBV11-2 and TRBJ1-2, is EAGVAQSPRYKIIEKRQSVAFWCNPISGHATLYWYQQILGQGPKLLIQFQNNGVVDDSQLPKDRFSAERLKGVDSTLKIQPAKLEDSAVYLCASSLVVGSYYGYTFGSGTRLTVV.